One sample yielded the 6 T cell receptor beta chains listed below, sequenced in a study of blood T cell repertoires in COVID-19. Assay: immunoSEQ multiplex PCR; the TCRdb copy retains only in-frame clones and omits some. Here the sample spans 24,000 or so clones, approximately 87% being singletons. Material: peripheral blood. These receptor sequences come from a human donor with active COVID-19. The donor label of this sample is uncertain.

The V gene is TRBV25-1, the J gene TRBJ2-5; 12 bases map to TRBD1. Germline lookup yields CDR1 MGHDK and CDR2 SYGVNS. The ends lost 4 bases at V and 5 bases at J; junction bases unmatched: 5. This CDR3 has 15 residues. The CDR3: CASSAGTGGRETQYF. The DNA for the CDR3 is TGTGCCAGCAGTGCCGGGACAGGGGGCCGGGAGACCCAGTACTTC.

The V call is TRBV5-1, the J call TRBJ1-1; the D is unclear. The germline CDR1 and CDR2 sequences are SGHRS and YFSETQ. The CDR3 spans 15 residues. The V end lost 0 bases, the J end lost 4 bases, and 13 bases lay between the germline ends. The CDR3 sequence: CASSLDLAAGTEAFF. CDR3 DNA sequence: TGCGCCAGCAGCTTGGATCTAGCGGCGGGCACTGAAGCTTTCTTT. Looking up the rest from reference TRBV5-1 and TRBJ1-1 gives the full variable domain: KAGVTQTPRYLIKTRGQQVTLSCSPISGHRSVSWYQQTPGQGLQFLFEYFSETQRNKGNFPGRFSGRQFSNSRSEMNVSTLELGDSALYLCASSLDLAAGTEAFFGQGTRLTVV.

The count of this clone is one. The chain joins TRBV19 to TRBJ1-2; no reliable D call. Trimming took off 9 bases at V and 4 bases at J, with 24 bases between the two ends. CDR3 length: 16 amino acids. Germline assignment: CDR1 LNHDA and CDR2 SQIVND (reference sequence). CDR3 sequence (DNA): TGTGCCAGCATCCAAACCGACGGGCGGGCTACCTATGGCTACACCTTC. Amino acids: CASIQTDGRATYGYTF.

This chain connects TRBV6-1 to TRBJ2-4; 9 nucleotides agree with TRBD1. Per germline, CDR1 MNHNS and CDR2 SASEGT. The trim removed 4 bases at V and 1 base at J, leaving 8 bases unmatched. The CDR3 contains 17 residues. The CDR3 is CASSGNRGLRAKNIQYF. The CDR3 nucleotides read TGTGCCAGCAGTGGCAACAGGGGGCTGCGCGCCAAAAACATTCAGTACTTC.

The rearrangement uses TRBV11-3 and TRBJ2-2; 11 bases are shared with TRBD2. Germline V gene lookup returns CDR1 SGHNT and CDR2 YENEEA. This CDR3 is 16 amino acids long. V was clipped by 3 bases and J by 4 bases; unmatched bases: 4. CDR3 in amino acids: CASSLLAGGFTGELFF. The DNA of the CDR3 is TGTGCCAGCAGCTTGCTAGCGGGAGGATTCACCGGGGAGCTGTTTTTT.

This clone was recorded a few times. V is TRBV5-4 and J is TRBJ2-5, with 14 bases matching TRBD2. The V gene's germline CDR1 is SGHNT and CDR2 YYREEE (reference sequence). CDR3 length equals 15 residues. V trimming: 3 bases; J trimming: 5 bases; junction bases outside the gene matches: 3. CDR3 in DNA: TGTGCCAGCAGCTCCGGGACTAGCGGGAGTGAGACCCAGTACTTC. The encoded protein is CASSSGTSGSETQYF.